This TCR beta chain was identified during a study of blood T cells in healthy people across ages. Germline values: CDR1 SGHTA, CDR2 FQGTGA. V dropped 4 bases and J dropped 7 bases, with 14 bases sitting between them. The CDR3 runs 14 residues. In the case of this clonotype: Antigen specificity is unknown.

Regarding the study as a whole: Possibly, changes in expanded clonotypes were confounded because donor CMV status was unknown.

It was roughly 10 milliliters of peripheral blood that were drawn from each donor. A second PCR, run for about 7 to 12 cycles, used a sample-barcoded 5' primer plus a J-beta primer mix. All samples gave at least 2.5 million CDR3-containing paired-end reads. One entry per CDR3 protein results from TCRdb running MiXCR on the 5' RACE reads. The table lists approximately 830,000 distinct CDR3 sequences, around 68% of them singletons. The chain has TRBV7-3 and TRBJ2-1; a possible D gene is TRBD1 (5 bases). Sequenced material: blood. This TCR came from a young man in good health. CDR3 amino acids: CASSSYPGSNEQFF. The CDR3 DNA follows: TGTGCCAGCAGCTCATACCCAGGGTCGAATGAGCAGTTCTTC.